This T cell receptor (beta chain) stems from a study of blood T cells in healthy people across ages. A remark on this clonotype: Antigen unknown.

A J-beta primer mix and a sample-barcoded 5' primer were used in a second PCR of about 6 to 12 cycles. Each cDNA was tagged by a template-switch adaptor containing 12 random nucleotides. Every sample gave at least 2.5 million paired-end reads containing CDR3. TCRdb fed the 5' RACE reads into MiXCR, producing one record per CDR3 protein. The sample has about 1.5 million distinct CDR3 sequences, less than 45% seen once. Whole-study results and caveats: More naive CD4+ cells and higher diversity were found in long-lived than in aged donors. With age, beta diversity per million T cells declined roughly linearly, significantly by 30 to 40.

The CDR3 loop spans 14 amino acids. Trimming removed 3 bases from V and 1 base from J, with 8 bases in between. Per germline, CDR1 SGDLS and CDR2 YYNGEE. The sample comprised blood. The clonotype was recovered from a woman aged 18-35 years in good health. J is TRBJ1-3 and V is TRBV9; no definite D call. The CDR3 region has the DNA TGTGCCAGCAGCGGCAAGGATTCTGGAAACACCATATATTTT. It is translated as CASSGKDSGNTIYF.